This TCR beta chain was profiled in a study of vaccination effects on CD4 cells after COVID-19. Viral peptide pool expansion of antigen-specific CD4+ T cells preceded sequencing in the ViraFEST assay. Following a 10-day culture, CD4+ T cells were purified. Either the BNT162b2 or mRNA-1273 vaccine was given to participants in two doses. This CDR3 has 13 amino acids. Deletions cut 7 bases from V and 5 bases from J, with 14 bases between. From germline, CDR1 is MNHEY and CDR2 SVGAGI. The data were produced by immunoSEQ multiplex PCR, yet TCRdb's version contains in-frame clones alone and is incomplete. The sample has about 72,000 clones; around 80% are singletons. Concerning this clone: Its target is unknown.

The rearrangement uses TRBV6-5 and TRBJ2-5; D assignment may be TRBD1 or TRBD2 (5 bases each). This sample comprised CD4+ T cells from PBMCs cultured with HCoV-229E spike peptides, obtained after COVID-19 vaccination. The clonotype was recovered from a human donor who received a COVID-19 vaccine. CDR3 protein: CASIRDPWETQYF. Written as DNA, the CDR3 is TGTGCCAGCATCCGGGACCCCTGGGAGACCCAGTACTTC.